These 30 T cell receptor beta chains share one sample of origin, sequenced in a study of shared clonotypes between healthy human individuals. The protocol was immunoSEQ multiplex PCR, while the TCRdb copy is restricted to in-frame clones and leaves out a portion. The table has 1,500,000 or so clones, roughly 97% seen once. Sequencing used naive CD4+ T cells sorted from blood. Specified subset: CD45RA+ positively selected. Receptors originate from a man aged 30 to 39 in good health.

This chain links TRBV6-1 with TRBJ1-5; 7 bases fit TRBD1. This CDR3 has 15 amino acids. The J segment lost 2 bases and the V segment lost 7 bases, leaving 8 bases of the junction unmatched. CDR1 is MNHNS and CDR2 is SASEGT in the germline V gene. As DNA, the CDR3 is TGTGCCAGCAACCACAGGGGATGGGGCAATCAGCCCCAGCATTTT. Residues: CASNHRGWGNQPQHF.

Notes on this clone: Additional DNA sequences in this sample encode the identical CDR3. The V and J genes are TRBV7-3 and TRBJ1-1; tentatively, D is TRBD1 (5 bases). CDR3 size: 13 residues. Germline-derived CDR1 and CDR2 are SGHTA and FQGTGA. Trimming stripped 0 bases from V and 5 bases from J, with 7 bases between. The CDR3 sequence is CASSLTGTTEAFF. The CDR3 nucleotides read TGTGCCAGCAGCTTAACAGGGACTACTGAAGCTTTCTTT. The full variable domain, completed using reference TRBV7-3 and TRBJ1-1, is GAGVSQTPSNKVTEKGKYVELRCDPISGHTALYWYRQSLGQGPEFLIYFQGTGAADDSGLPNDRFFAVRPEGSVSTLKIQRTERGDSAVYLCASSLTGTTEAFFGQGTRLTVV.

The chain links TRBV7-6 to TRBJ2-7, with 7 bases lining up with TRBD2. This CDR3 has 13 residues. From germline, CDR1 is SGHVS and CDR2 FNYEAQ. Trimming at V came to 1 base and at J to 7 bases, leaving 4 bases not matched to a gene. Here the CDR3 DNA reads TGTGCCAGCAGCTTAGGGACTAGACAGGAGCAGTACTTC. This sequence encodes CASSLGTRQEQYF.

The J gene is TRBJ2-1, the V gene TRBV25-1; TRBD1 aligns across 9 bases. With 1 base clipped from V and 9 bases from J, the junction kept 7 bases outside the gene matches. The germline V gene encodes CDR1 MGHDK and CDR2 SYGVNS. The CDR3 loop spans 15 amino acids. CDR3 loop: CASSEWGTGRGEQFF. CDR3 DNA: TGTGCCAGCAGTGAATGGGGGACAGGGCGGGGTGAGCAGTTCTTC.

The rearrangement joins TRBV5-4 to TRBJ1-3; D gene unclear. The CDR3 length is 15 residues. The germline gives CDR1 SGHNT, CDR2 YYREEE (reference sequence). V lost 0 bases, J lost 2 bases, and 9 bases lay in between. CDR3 nucleotide sequence: TGTGCCAGCAGCTTGGACGGACTGGCTGGAAACACCATATATTTT. Translation: CASSLDGLAGNTIYF.

This clone occurred once. This CDR3 is also generated by other DNA sequences in the sample. The chain combines TRBV5-1 with TRBJ2-3; the D is unclear. V was pared by 0 bases and J by 2 bases, with 7 bases between. This CDR3 spans 14 amino acids. From germline, CDR1 is SGHRS and CDR2 YFSETQ. The CDR3 bases are TGCGCCAGCAGCTTGGCGGGTAACACAGATACGCAGTATTTT. Translation gives CASSLAGNTDTQYF. Combining the CDR3 with reference TRBV5-1 and TRBJ2-3 gives the whole variable domain KAGVTQTPRYLIKTRGQQVTLSCSPISGHRSVSWYQQTPGQGLQFLFEYFSETQRNKGNFPGRFSGRQFSNSRSEMNVSTLELGDSALYLCASSLAGNTDTQYFGPGTRLTVL.

The chain employs TRBV15 and TRBJ1-5; D is unclear. Germline V gene lookup returns CDR1 LNHNV and CDR2 YYDKDF (reference sequence). The CDR3 totals 13 residues. V was cut by 5 bases and J by 5 bases, with 10 bases left in between. Here the CDR3 reads CATSSRPYQPQHF. Here the CDR3 DNA reads TGTGCCACCAGCTCAAGACCGTATCAGCCCCAGCATTTT.

Comment on this clone: The identical CDR3 is also encoded by other nucleotide sequences in the sample. This chain links TRBV18 with TRBJ2-3, with no clear D. Germline loops: CDR1 KGHSH, CDR2 LQKENI. Trimming took 1 base from V and 3 from J, leaving 11 bases between them. The CDR3 consists of 15 residues. The CDR3, as DNA: TGTGCCAGCTCACCACTTACAGCTGGGACAGATACGCAGTATTTT. Protein: CASSPLTAGTDTQYF.

This chain connects TRBV5-1 to TRBJ2-7; D remains ambiguous. Deletions cut 1 base from V and 3 bases from J, with 11 bases between. Germline values: CDR1 SGHRS, CDR2 YFSETQ. This CDR3 is built from 14 residues. The CDR3 loop is CASSLSLGFYEQYF. In DNA form, the CDR3 reads TGCGCCAGCAGCTTGTCTCTGGGCTTCTACGAGCAGTACTTC.

This clone was picked up a small number of times. The same CDR3 is also encoded by other DNA sequences in this sample. CDR3 loop: CAWSVGVYEQYF. The CDR3 bases are TGTGCCTGGAGTGTGGGGGTCTACGAGCAGTACTTC. The chain joins TRBV30 to TRBJ2-7; the D gene could be TRBD1 or TRBD2 (5 bases each). The CDR3 extends over 12 amino acids. V was clipped by 0 bases and J by 3 bases, with 6 bases between them. The germline CDR1 and CDR2 sequences are GTSNPN and SVGIG (reference sequence).

The chain employs TRBV7-9 and TRBJ2-3; D gene ambiguous. Germline lookup yields CDR1 SEHNR and CDR2 FQNEAQ (reference sequence). Trimming shortened V by 5 bases and J by 8 bases, and 14 bases separated the two germline ends. CDR3 length equals 13 residues. This chain's CDR3 is CASSAISTGTQYF. DNA of the CDR3: TGTGCCAGCAGCGCGATAAGCACGGGTACGCAGTATTTT. The full variable domain, completed using reference TRBV7-9 and TRBJ2-3, is DTGVSQNPRHKITKRGQNVTFRCDPISEHNRLYWYRQTLGQGPEFLTYFQNEAQLEKSRLLSDRFSAERPKGSFSTLEIQRTEQGDSAMYLCASSAISTGTQYFGPGTRLTVL.

The table lists this clone with a few counts. Within the sample, other DNA sequences also encode this same CDR3. The chain is built from TRBV5-6 and TRBJ2-1; D is uncertain. V was clipped by 0 bases and J by 6 bases, with 1 base between them. Germline CDR1 reads SGHDT; CDR2 reads YYEEEE. The length of the CDR3 is 11 residues. The CDR3 bases are TGTGCCAGCAGCTTGGGCAATGAGCAGTTCTTC. It encodes CASSLGNEQFF. Using reference TRBV5-6 and TRBJ2-1 for the parts outside the CDR3, the full variable domain is DAGVTQSPTHLIKTRGQQVTLRCSPKSGHDTVSWYQQALGQGPQFIFQYYEEEERQRGNFPDRFSGHQFPNYSSELNVNALLLGDSALYLCASSLGNEQFFGPGTRLTVL.

V is TRBV7-6 and J is TRBJ2-7; the D is unclear. The V gene lost 4 bases and the J gene lost 1 base, with 8 bases spanning the gap. Per the germline V gene, CDR1 is SGHVS and CDR2 is FNYEAQ. The length of the CDR3 is 13 residues. In nucleotides, the CDR3 is TGTGCCAGCAGCTCCTACCGTTCCTACGAGCAGTACTTC. The encoded protein is CASSSYRSYEQYF.

V and J are TRBV19 and TRBJ2-1, with 7 bases identical to TRBD1. The CDR3 is 13 residues long. Germline trimming cut 6 bases from V and 9 bases from J; bases unmatched to any gene: 8. Germline V gene sequence: CDR1 LNHDA, CDR2 SQIVND (reference sequence). CDR3 coding DNA: TGTGCCAGTAGCCAATATTCAGGGGGTGAGCAGTTCTTC. Its protein product is CASSQYSGGEQFF.

The V gene is TRBV7-6, the J gene TRBJ2-2; 7 bases line up with TRBD1. With 7 bases clipped from V and 7 bases from J, the junction kept 6 bases outside the gene matches. The V gene's germline CDR1 is SGHVS and CDR2 FNYEAQ. This CDR3 comprises 13 residues. The CDR3 protein is CASNRGLHGELFF. CDR3 DNA: TGTGCCAGCAACAGGGGTTTACACGGGGAGCTGTTTTTT.

The chain recombines TRBV2 with TRBJ1-1, with 7 bases lining up with TRBD1. CDR1 SNHLY and CDR2 FYNNEI come from the germline V gene. The CDR3 extends over 14 amino acids. The trim removed 5 bases at V and 4 bases at J, leaving 7 bases unmatched. The CDR3 DNA is TGTGCCAGCAGTTTCGACAGGGCTTTCACTGAAGCTTTCTTT. Protein product: CASSFDRAFTEAFF.

This chain joins TRBV11-2 and TRBJ2-5, with a possible D match to TRBD2 (6 bases). V was cut by 3 bases and J by 2 bases, with 13 bases left in between. Germline assignment: CDR1 SGHAT and CDR2 FQNNGV. The CDR3 extends over 15 amino acids. CDR3 sequence (DNA): TGTGCCAGCAGCTTGTTGTGGGGGAGGCAAGAGACCCAGTACTTC. It encodes CASSLLWGRQETQYF. The variable domain in full, with the rest retrieved from reference TRBV11-2 and TRBJ2-5, is EAGVAQSPRYKIIEKRQSVAFWCNPISGHATLYWYQQILGQGPKLLIQFQNNGVVDDSQLPKDRFSAERLKGVDSTLKIQPAKLEDSAVYLCASSLLWGRQETQYFGPGTRLLVL.

Worth noting for this clone: In the same sample, other DNA sequences code for this CDR3. V gene TRBV5-1 combines with J gene TRBJ1-1; the match to TRBD1 covers 7 bases. The V segment lost 4 bases and the J segment 1 base; nucleotides outside the gene matches: 10. Germline-derived CDR1 and CDR2 are SGHRS and YFSETQ. This CDR3 region has 16 residues. CDR3 residues: CASSPGQLLPNTEAFF. CDR3 nucleotides: TGCGCCAGCAGCCCGGGACAGCTCCTCCCGAACACTGAAGCTTTCTTT.

This chain connects TRBV28 to TRBJ2-5; D might be TRBD1 or TRBD2, each matching 7 bases. The CDR3 consists of 17 residues. Trimming shortened V by 7 bases and J by 0 bases, and 21 bases separated the two germline ends. Germline assignment: CDR1 MDHEN and CDR2 SYDVKM. CDR3 amino acids: CASNPWEGASYQETQYF. CDR3 bases: TGTGCCAGCAATCCATGGGAGGGGGCCTCGTACCAAGAGACCCAGTACTTC.

The J gene is TRBJ2-7, the V gene TRBV30; D is unresolved. This CDR3 is built from 12 residues. V lost 5 bases, J lost 2 bases, and 10 bases lay in between. CDR1 GTSNPN and CDR2 SVGIG come from the germline V gene (reference sequence). The CDR3 DNA reads TGTGCCTGGTCGACGCATACCTACGAGCAGTACTTC. Encoded protein: CAWSTHTYEQYF.

This clone has a single count. V is TRBV2 and J is TRBJ2-2; 8 positions match TRBD2. The germline gives CDR1 SNHLY, CDR2 FYNNEI. CDR3 length: 16 amino acids. Unmatched junction bases numbered 5, after V lost 1 base and J lost 4 bases. The CDR3 sequence: CASSEVGGRSTGELFF. Here the CDR3 DNA reads TGTGCCAGCAGTGAAGTCGGCGGGAGGAGCACCGGGGAGCTGTTTTTT.

The chain combines TRBV9 with TRBJ2-3; no firm D call. The ends were cut back, 0 bases at V and 3 bases at J, with 14 bases in the middle. This CDR3 spans 16 amino acids. Germline loops: CDR1 SGDLS, CDR2 YYNGEE. CDR3 coding DNA: TGTGCCAGCAGCGTAGATGTCGGGTCCAATACAGATACGCAGTATTTT. Translation: CASSVDVGSNTDTQYF.

V is TRBV7-3 and J is TRBJ2-4, with D possibly TRBD1 on 5 matching bases. There are 12 residues in the CDR3. The germline CDR1 and CDR2 sequences are SGHTA and FQGTGA. The V end lost 2 bases, the J end lost 14 bases, and 13 bases lay between the germline ends. The CDR3 nucleotides are TGTGCCAGCAGCTTATTCCAGGGCCGAAAGTACTTC. Its translation: CASSLFQGRKYF.

The chain joins TRBV14 to TRBJ2-7; a possible D gene is TRBD2 (6 bases). Between the trimmed V and J ends, which lost 4 bases and 4 bases, there was a span of 14 bases. Germline loops: CDR1 SGHDN, CDR2 FVKESK. CDR3 length equals 14 residues. The CDR3: CASSLPGLGYEQYF. In DNA form, the CDR3 reads TGTGCCAGCAGCCTCCCGGGACTGGGGTACGAGCAGTACTTC.

This chain connects TRBV6-5 to TRBJ2-3; no firm D call. The CDR3 contains 16 residues. The germline V gene has CDR1 MNHEY and CDR2 SVGAGI. V was shortened by 0 bases and J by 2 bases, with 12 bases between the two germline ends. The CDR3 DNA follows: TGTGCCAGCAGTTACTCGATGGCGGTGTCCACAGATACGCAGTATTTT. Its protein product is CASSYSMAVSTDTQYF.

The V call is TRBV5-1, the J call TRBJ2-2; 11 bases are shared with TRBD2. V was pared by 4 bases and J by 2 bases, with 7 bases of the junction left unmatched. The V gene's germline CDR1 is SGHRS and CDR2 YFSETQ. The CDR3 loop spans 17 amino acids. The CDR3 loop is CASSHKTSGDNTGELFF. The CDR3 nucleotides are TGCGCCAGCAGCCACAAGACTAGCGGGGACAACACCGGGGAGCTGTTTTTT.

The V gene is TRBV11-2, the J gene TRBJ2-2; the D is unclear. The CDR3 has 14 amino acids. Trimming cost V 1 base and J 7 bases, with 10 bases left between them. The V gene's germline CDR1 is SGHAT and CDR2 FQNNGV. The CDR3 DNA sequence: TGTGCCAGCAGCTTAGTGACCGACCACGGGGAGCTGTTTTTT. It codes for CASSLVTDHGELFF.

The chain's CDR3 is CASSPQASDTQYF. The CDR3 coding sequence is TGTGCCAGCAGCCCCCAGGCCTCGGATACGCAGTATTTT. The chain carries TRBV7-9 and TRBJ2-3; D is unclear. The germline V gene has CDR1 SEHNR and CDR2 FQNEAQ (reference sequence). Trimming shortened V by 5 bases and J by 6 bases, and 12 bases separated the two germline ends. The CDR3 extends over 13 amino acids.

This CDR3 is CASSPLAGLPGNEQFF. CDR3 nucleotide sequence: TGTGCCAGTAGTCCCTTGGCGGGACTCCCCGGCAATGAGCAGTTCTTC. The chain employs TRBV19 and TRBJ2-1; a weak D match, TRBD2 (6 bases). Trimming stripped 5 bases from V and 6 bases from J, with 20 bases between. Germline V gene sequence: CDR1 LNHDA, CDR2 SQIVND (reference sequence). The CDR3 is made up of 16 amino acids.

This clone was counted a single time. J is TRBJ1-2 and V is TRBV5-4; no reliable D call. Trimming took 4 bases from V and 3 from J, leaving 13 bases between them. CDR3 size: 14 residues. Germline V gene data show CDR1 as SGHNT and CDR2 as YYREEE (reference sequence). CDR3 amino acids: CASSQQAADYGYTF. CDR3 DNA sequence: TGTGCCAGCAGCCAGCAGGCGGCTGACTATGGCTACACCTTC.